These T cell receptor beta chains were read from a single sample in a study of T cell responses to AZD1222 COVID-19 vaccine. Sequenced by immunoSEQ multiplex PCR; TCRdb stores in-frame clones only, minus some. The sample consists of 150,000 to 200,000 clones, 75% to 95% of them appearing once. Source: peripheral blood, taken on day 0 of AZD1222 vaccination. These receptors came from an adult in good health. Each CDR3 is given with its conserved first and last residue. Fields, in order: D gene, clone size, V gene, J gene, CDR3 protein, CDR3 DNA. D genes are given only for firm matches. Clone size is not always given. Where it is, it says once, few, many or a class for expanded clones.

D: -
size: -
V: TRBV4-2
J: TRBJ2-7
CDR3: CASSQDDSYEQYF
DNA: TGTGCCAGCAGCCAAGATGATTCCTACGAGCAGTACTTC

D: -
size: -
V: TRBV7-2
J: TRBJ2-7
CDR3: CASSLDLGPYEQYF
DNA: TGTGCCAGCAGCTTAGATCTGGGCCCCTACGAGCAGTACTTC

D: TRBD2
size: few
V: TRBV19
J: TRBJ2-7
CDR3: CASSIRRGGVNEQYF
DNA: TGTGCCAGTAGTATAAGGCGCGGGGGGGTCAACGAGCAGTACTTC

D: -
size: -
V: TRBV7-2
J: TRBJ1-6
CDR3: CASGRGSSYNSPLHF
DNA: TGTGCCAGCGGGAGGGGGAGCTCCTATAATTCACCCCTCCACTTT

D: -
size: -
V: TRBV7-8
J: TRBJ2-3
CDR3: CASSLSSLSTDTQYF
DNA: TGTGCCAGCAGCTTATCTTCACTGAGCACAGATACGCAGTATTTT

D: -
size: -
V: TRBV6-5
J: TRBJ1-5
CDR3: CASSYSFGLPQHF
DNA: TGTGCCAGCAGTTACTCTTTTGGGTTGCCCCAGCATTTT

D: -
size: -
V: TRBV29-1
J: TRBJ2-7
CDR3: CSVVVTVSYEQYF
DNA: TGCAGCGTTGTGGTGACCGTCTCCTACGAGCAGTACTTC

D: TRBD2
size: -
V: TRBV29-1
J: TRBJ2-7
CDR3: CSVGGSYEQYF
DNA: TGCAGCGTGGGGGGGTCCTACGAGCAGTACTTC

D: TRBD1
size: -
V: TRBV10-3
J: TRBJ2-2
CDR3: CAITTGEGTGELFF
DNA: TGTGCCATCACCACAGGGGAAGGCACCGGGGAGCTGTTTTTT

D: -
size: -
V: TRBV5-1
J: TRBJ2-2
CDR3: CASRERDTGELFF
DNA: TGCGCCAGCAGGGAACGTGACACCGGGGAGCTGTTTTTT

D: TRBD1
size: -
V: TRBV4-3
J: TRBJ1-6
CDR3: CASSQLTGDNSPLHF
DNA: TGCGCCAGCAGCCAGTTGACAGGGGATAATTCACCCCTCCACTTT

D: -
size: -
V: TRBV10-3
J: TRBJ2-2
CDR3: CAISPPAGELFF
DNA: TGTGCCATCAGCCCCCCAGCCGGGGAGCTGTTTTTT

D: -
size: -
V: TRBV27
J: TRBJ1-2
CDR3: CASSLGQLHNYGYTF
DNA: TGTGCCAGCAGTCTAGGACAACTCCATAACTATGGCTACACCTTC

D: TRBD2
size: few
V: TRBV7-3
J: TRBJ2-3
CDR3: CASSRGLGADTQYF
DNA: TGTGCCAGCAGTCGGGGACTAGGGGCCGATACGCAGTATTTT

D: TRBD1
size: -
V: TRBV5-5
J: TRBJ2-7
CDR3: CASSPGQGYYEQYF
DNA: TGTGCCAGCAGCCCCGGACAGGGGTACTACGAGCAGTACTTC

D: -
size: -
V: TRBV9
J: TRBJ1-6
CDR3: CASSGTAGSSPLHF
DNA: TGTGCCAGCAGCGGGACGGCAGGGAGTTCACCCCTCCACTTT

D: -
size: -
V: TRBV7-9
J: TRBJ2-3
CDR3: CASSARQALSTDTQYF
DNA: TGTGCCAGCAGCGCAAGACAGGCCTTAAGCACAGATACGCAGTATTTT

D: -
size: -
V: TRBV5-4
J: TRBJ1-1
CDR3: CASSLEGTNTEAFF
DNA: TGTGCCAGCAGCTTGGAGGGGACGAACACTGAAGCTTTCTTT

D: -
size: once
V: TRBV18
J: TRBJ1-2
CDR3: CASSLDSGPYGYTF
DNA: TGTGCCAGCTCACTAGATTCAGGGCCCTATGGCTACACCTTC

D: -
size: -
V: TRBV18
J: TRBJ2-5
CDR3: CASSPQDTRETQYF
DNA: TGTGCCAGCTCACCGCAGGACACACGAGAGACCCAGTACTTC

D: -
size: -
V: TRBV29-1
J: TRBJ2-7
CDR3: CSVARSPYSYEQYF
DNA: TGCAGCGTTGCCCGCTCACCATACTCCTACGAGCAGTACTTC

D: TRBD1
size: -
V: TRBV19
J: TRBJ2-1
CDR3: CASSIGQGAYNEQFF
DNA: TGTGCCAGTAGTATCGGGCAGGGGGCCTACAATGAGCAGTTCTTC

D: -
size: -
V: TRBV20-1
J: TRBJ1-1
CDR3: CSASSGQLNTEAFF
DNA: TGCAGTGCTAGTTCTGGGCAGTTGAACACTGAAGCTTTCTTT

D: TRBD1
size: -
V: TRBV5-1
J: TRBJ1-3
CDR3: CASSPGQGVSSSGNTIYF
DNA: TGCGCCAGCAGCCCTGGACAGGGGGTGTCTAGCTCTGGAAACACCATATATTTT

D: -
size: -
V: TRBV30
J: TRBJ1-6
CDR3: CAWSAQAISPLHF
DNA: TGTGCCTGGAGTGCACAGGCGATATCACCCCTCCACTTT

D: -
size: -
V: TRBV29-1
J: TRBJ2-5
CDR3: CSVGWAGAQETQYF
DNA: TGCAGCGTTGGTTGGGCGGGGGCTCAAGAGACCCAGTACTTC

D: TRBD1
size: -
V: TRBV11-2
J: TRBJ2-7
CDR3: CASSLGQGGYEQYF
DNA: TGTGCCAGCAGCCTCGGACAGGGGGGCTACGAGCAGTACTTC

D: TRBD1
size: -
V: TRBV18
J: TRBJ1-6
CDR3: CASSPQQGARNSPLHF
DNA: TGTGCCAGCTCACCCCAACAGGGGGCTCGTAATTCACCCCTCCACTTT

D: TRBD2
size: -
V: TRBV7-3
J: TRBJ2-2
CDR3: CASSYVGRGNTGELFF
DNA: TGTGCCAGCAGCTATGTGGGGAGGGGAAACACCGGGGAGCTGTTTTTT

D: -
size: once
V: TRBV6-1
J: TRBJ2-1
CDR3: CASSEGATRDEQFF
DNA: TGTGCCAGCAGTGAAGGGGCAACGAGGGATGAGCAGTTCTTC

D: -
size: once
V: TRBV30
J: TRBJ2-7
CDR3: CAWSVRTDWEQYF
DNA: TGTGCCTGGAGTGTACGCACCGACTGGGAGCAGTACTTC

D: -
size: -
V: TRBV5-1
J: TRBJ2-3
CDR3: CASTTGGTDTQYF
DNA: TGCGCCAGCACCACGGGCGGCACAGATACGCAGTATTTT

D: -
size: -
V: TRBV2
J: TRBJ2-7
CDR3: CASMGPDYEQYF
DNA: TGTGCCAGCATGGGCCCGGACTACGAGCAGTACTTC

D: -
size: -
V: TRBV7-2
J: TRBJ2-2
CDR3: CASSPYRVTGELFF
DNA: TGTGCCAGCAGCCCATACAGGGTGACCGGGGAGCTGTTTTTT

D: -
size: few
V: TRBV6-2/TRBV6-3
J: TRBJ2-3
CDR3: CASSYSIDTQYF
DNA: TGTGCCAGCAGTTACTCGATTGATACGCAGTATTTT

D: TRBD1
size: once
V: TRBV9
J: TRBJ2-5
CDR3: CASSVATSGGETQYF
DNA: TGTGCCAGCAGCGTAGCTACGTCAGGGGGTGAGACCCAGTACTTC

D: -
size: -
V: TRBV21-1
J: TRBJ1-6
CDR3: CAPLEANSPLHF
DNA: TGTGCCCCGTTAGAGGCCAATTCACCCCTCCACTTT